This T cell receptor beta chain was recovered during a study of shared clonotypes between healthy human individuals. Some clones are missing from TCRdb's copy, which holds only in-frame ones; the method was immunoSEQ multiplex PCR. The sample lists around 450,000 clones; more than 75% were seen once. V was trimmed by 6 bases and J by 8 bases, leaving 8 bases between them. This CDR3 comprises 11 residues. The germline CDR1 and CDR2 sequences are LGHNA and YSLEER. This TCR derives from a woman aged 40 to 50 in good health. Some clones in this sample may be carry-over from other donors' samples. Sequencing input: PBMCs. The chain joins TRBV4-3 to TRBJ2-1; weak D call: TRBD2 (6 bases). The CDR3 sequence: CASRGGDEQFF. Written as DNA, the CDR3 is TGCGCCAGCAGGGGGGGAGATGAGCAGTTCTTC.